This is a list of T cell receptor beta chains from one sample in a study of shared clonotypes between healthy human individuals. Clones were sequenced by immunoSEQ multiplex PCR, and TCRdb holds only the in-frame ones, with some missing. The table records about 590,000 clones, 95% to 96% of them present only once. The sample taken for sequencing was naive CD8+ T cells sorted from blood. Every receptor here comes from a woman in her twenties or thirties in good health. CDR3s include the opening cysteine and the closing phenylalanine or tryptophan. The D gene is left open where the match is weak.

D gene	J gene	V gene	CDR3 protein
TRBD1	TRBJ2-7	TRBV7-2	CASSLTGSFYEQYF
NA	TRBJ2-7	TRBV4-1	CASSQGGGQGDEQYF
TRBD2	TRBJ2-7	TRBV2	CASSEVAGLYEQYF
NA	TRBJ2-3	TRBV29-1	CSVGGLVASTDTQYF
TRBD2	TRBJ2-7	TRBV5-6	CASSSGGYEQYF
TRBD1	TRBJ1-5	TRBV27	CASSLVGTGLNQPQHF
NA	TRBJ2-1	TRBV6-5	CASSTLGGLGVEQFF
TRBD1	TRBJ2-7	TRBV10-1	CASSDWGQGMYEQYF
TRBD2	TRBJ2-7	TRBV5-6	CASSYGAGGFGNEQYF
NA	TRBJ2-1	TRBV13	CASSLLSPNEQFF
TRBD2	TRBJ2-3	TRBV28	CASSLQGTSGSTVEDTQYF
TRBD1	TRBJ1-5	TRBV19	CASTPGQGGQPQHF
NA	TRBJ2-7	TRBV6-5	CATSTGSNEQYF
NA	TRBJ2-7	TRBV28	CATKGTRSSYEQYF
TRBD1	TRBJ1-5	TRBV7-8	CASSPIRDSNQPQHF
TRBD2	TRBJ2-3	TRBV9	CASSPGTSGSTDTQYF
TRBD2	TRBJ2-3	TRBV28	CASSLAGGADTQYF
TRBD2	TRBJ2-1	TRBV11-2	CASSLLAGGAYNEQFF
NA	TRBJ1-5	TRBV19	CASSIWGLNQPQHF
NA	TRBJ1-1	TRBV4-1	CASSHTRDSNTEAFF
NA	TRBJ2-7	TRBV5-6	CASSRDRSYEQYF
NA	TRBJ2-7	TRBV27	CASSRVQLRDEQYF
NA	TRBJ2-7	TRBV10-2	CASSSRQPFIRPEGSYEQYF
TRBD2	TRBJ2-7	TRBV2	CASSEMWTSGNYEQYF
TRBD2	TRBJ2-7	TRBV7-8	CASSLTSGRYEQYF
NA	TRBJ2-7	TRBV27	CASSFGRTTYEQYF
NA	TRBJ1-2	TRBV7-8	CASSSLRHSPNYGYTF